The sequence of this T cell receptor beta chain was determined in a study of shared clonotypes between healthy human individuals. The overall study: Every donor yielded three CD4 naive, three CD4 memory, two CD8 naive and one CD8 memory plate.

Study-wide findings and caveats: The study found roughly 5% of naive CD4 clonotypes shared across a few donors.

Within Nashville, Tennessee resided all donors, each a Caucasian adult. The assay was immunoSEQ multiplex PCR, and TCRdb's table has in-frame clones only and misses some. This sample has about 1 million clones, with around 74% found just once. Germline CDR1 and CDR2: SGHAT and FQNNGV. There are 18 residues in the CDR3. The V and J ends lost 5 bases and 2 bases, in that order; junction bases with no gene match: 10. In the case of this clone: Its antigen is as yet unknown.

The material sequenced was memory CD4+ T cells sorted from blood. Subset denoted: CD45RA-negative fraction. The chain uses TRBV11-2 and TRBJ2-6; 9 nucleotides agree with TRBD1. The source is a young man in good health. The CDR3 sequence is CASSLTGGRLAGANVLTF. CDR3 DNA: TGTGCCAGCAGCCTGACAGGGGGTAGGCTCGCTGGGGCCAACGTCCTGACTTTC.